This T cell receptor beta chain was recovered during a study of blood T cell repertoires in COVID-19. On the study more broadly: Collection of acute and convalescent COVID-19 samples took place in the United States, Italy and Spain.

Per the original data handling: Amplification with reference gene primers provided the estimates of nucleated cell counts. Here immunoSEQ multiplex PCR was the method, and the copy in TCRdb shows in-frame clones only, minus some. That table furnishes V, J and clone size, whereas the DNA furnished D and trimming. The sample lists roughly 230,000 clones; 81% were seen once. The V segment lost 0 bases and the J segment 7 bases; nucleotides outside the gene matches: 8. The CDR3 has 15 amino acids. Germline V gene lookup returns CDR1 MNHEY and CDR2 SVGAGI. The rearrangement links TRBV6-5 to TRBJ2-7; 8 bases are a match to TRBD2. The sequence derives from a woman at least 80 years old with acute or convalescent COVID-19. Sequencing was done on a sample of peripheral blood. CDR3 sequence: CASSYSASGGEEQYF. The CDR3 bases are TGTGCCAGCAGTTACTCCGCATCGGGAGGGGAAGAGCAGTACTTC.